These 9 T cell receptor beta chains share one sample of origin, sequenced in a study of blood T cell repertoires in COVID-19 (TCRdb year 2020). To prepare the library, the immunoSEQ multiplex PCR assay was applied. TCRdb mirrors the immuneACCESS table, restricted to in-frame sequences. Some clones are absent from its copies; in checked studies, under half trace to an unresolved V gene, and the reason for the others is unknown. Across this sample there are some 150,000 clones, with roughly 81% seen only once. In total, the top ten clones hold 7% to 10% of the sample. The material sequenced was peripheral blood. These receptors were collected from a human donor with acute or convalescent COVID-19. The donor label of this sample is uncertain.

The rearrangement links TRBV10-3 to TRBJ2-1; possible D gene TRBD2, 6 bases. The CDR3 loop spans 18 amino acids. Germline CDR1 is ENHRY and CDR2 is SYGVKD. V shed 1 base and J shed 4 bases, with 20 bases lying between them. CDR3 sequence reads: CAISEWFPPGVRYNEQFF. CDR3 DNA: TGTGCCATCAGTGAGTGGTTTCCTCCGGGGGTAAGGTACAATGAGCAGTTCTTC.

The genes are TRBV24-1 and TRBJ2-7; TRBD1 agrees at 11 bases. Germline assignment: CDR1 KGHDR and CDR2 SFDVKD. V lost 4 bases to trimming and J lost 2 bases; unmatched junction nucleotides: 6. This CDR3 is 16 amino acids long. The CDR3 loop is CATSDSGQGDAYEQYF. The CDR3 bases are TGTGCCACCAGTGACTCGGGACAGGGGGACGCCTACGAGCAGTACTTC.

The rearrangement uses TRBV25-1 and TRBJ2-5; 9 nucleotides line up with TRBD2. The V and J ends lost 5 bases and 5 bases, in that order; junction bases with no gene match: 9. CDR3 length: 15 amino acids. Germline CDR1 reads MGHDK; CDR2 reads SYGVNS. The CDR3 protein is CASSRLAGGQETQYF. The CDR3 coding sequence is TGTGCCAGCAGTAGACTGGCGGGGGGGCAGGAGACCCAGTACTTC.

This chain uses TRBV3-1 (or the pseudogene TRBV3-2) with TRBJ1-2; D gene uncertain. CDR3 length equals 14 residues. V lost 7 bases to trimming and J lost 4 bases, with 16 bases between them. CDR1 LGHDT and CDR2 YNNKEL come from the germline V gene (reference sequence). The CDR3 region is CASNHGRGSYGYTF. The CDR3 DNA is TGTGCCAGCAACCATGGGAGAGGGAGCTATGGCTACACCTTC.

The rearrangement links TRBV24-1 to TRBJ1-2; 7 nucleotides align to TRBD1. V shed 2 bases and J 6 bases; nucleotides not matched to a gene: 5. CDR3 length: 14 residues. Per germline, CDR1 KGHDR and CDR2 SFDVKD. This CDR3 is CATSDSDRVNGYTF. CDR3 nucleotides: TGTGCCACCAGTGATTCCGACAGGGTGAATGGCTACACCTTC.

The V and J genes are TRBV5-1 and TRBJ2-1; a possible D gene is TRBD2 (6 bases). Germline V lookup: CDR1 SGHRS, CDR2 YFSETQ. The CDR3 spans 16 residues. Trimming pared 4 bases from V and 7 bases from J, leaving 21 bases between. The CDR3 DNA follows: TGCGCCAGCAGCCTACCTCGACTAGGAGAGGGAAATGAGCAGTTCTTC. It translates to CASSLPRLGEGNEQFF.

The sample holds a few counts of this clone. The chain couples TRBV6-5 to TRBJ2-1; unclear D gene. The CDR3 extends over 13 amino acids. Germline V gene sequence: CDR1 MNHEY, CDR2 SVGAGI. The germline V and J ends were trimmed by 0 bases and 7 bases, with 7 bases remaining between them. The CDR3, as DNA: TGTGCCAGCAGTTACTCGGCTAGTAATGAGCAGTTCTTC. Translated, it gives CASSYSASNEQFF.

The chain couples TRBV27 to TRBJ1-2, with no clear D. Germline V lookup: CDR1 MNHEY, CDR2 SMNVEV (reference sequence). Trimming pared 6 bases from V and 8 bases from J, leaving 10 bases between. The CDR3 spans 11 residues. The CDR3 DNA reads TGTGCCAGCAGGTCCGGAGGGGGCTACACCTTC. Its protein is CASRSGGGYTF.

The chain employs TRBV3-1 (or the pseudogene TRBV3-2) and TRBJ1-1; 7 nucleotides align to TRBD1. The CDR3 contains 15 residues. The V and J ends lost 0 bases and 4 bases, in that order; junction bases with no gene match: 5. Per the germline V gene, CDR1 is LGHDT and CDR2 is YNNKEL (reference sequence). CDR3 loop: CASSQERGRRTEAFF. Written as DNA, the CDR3 is TGTGCCAGCAGCCAAGAGAGGGGGCGACGCACTGAAGCTTTCTTT.